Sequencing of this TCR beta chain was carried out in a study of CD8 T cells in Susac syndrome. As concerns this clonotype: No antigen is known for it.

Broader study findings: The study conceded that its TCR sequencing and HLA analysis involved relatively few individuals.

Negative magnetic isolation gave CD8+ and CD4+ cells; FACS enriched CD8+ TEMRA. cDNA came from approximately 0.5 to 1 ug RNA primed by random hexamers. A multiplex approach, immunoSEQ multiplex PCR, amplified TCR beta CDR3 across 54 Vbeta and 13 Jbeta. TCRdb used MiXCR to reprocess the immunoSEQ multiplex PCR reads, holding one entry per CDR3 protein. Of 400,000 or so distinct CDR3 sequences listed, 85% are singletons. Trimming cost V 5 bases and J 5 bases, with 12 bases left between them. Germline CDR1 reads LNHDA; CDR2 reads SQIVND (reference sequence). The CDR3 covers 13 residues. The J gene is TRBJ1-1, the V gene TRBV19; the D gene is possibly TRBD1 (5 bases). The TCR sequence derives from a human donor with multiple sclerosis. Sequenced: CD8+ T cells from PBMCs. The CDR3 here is CASSWAGRTEAFF. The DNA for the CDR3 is TGTGCCAGTAGTTGGGCAGGGCGGACTGAAGCTTTCTTT. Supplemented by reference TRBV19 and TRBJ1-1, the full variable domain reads DGGITQSPKYLFRKEGQNVTLSCEQNLNHDAMYWYRQDPGQGLRLIYYSQIVNDFQKGDIAEGYSVSREKKESFPLTVTSAQKNPTAFYLCASSWAGRTEAFFGQGTRLTVV.